This TCR beta chain appears in the sequencing data of a study of Ad26.COV2.S vaccination and SARS-CoV-2 variants. Study-level background: Trial arm assignment for the donor was COV1001 Ad26.COV2.S. Once, or twice with 56 days between doses, Ad26.COV2.S was given intramuscularly. Study-level findings and limits: The TCR breadth and depth analyses may have produced an underestimate of total T cell responses.

Clones were read by immunoSEQ multiplex PCR, and TCRdb kept only the in-frame ones, dropping some. The table includes fewer than 400,000 clones, approximately 91% detected once. A remark on this clone: Its antigen is still unknown.

Described treatment: roughly 18 received Ad26.COV2.S at low or high dose, single or two shots; about 5 received placebo; per-sample allocation not given. The samples date from day 63 after the first vaccine or placebo injection. This TCR was sampled from a person aged 18-60 years who received the Ad26.COV2.S COVID-19 vaccine or a placebo. The material was peripheral blood, obtained in a trial of Ad26.COV2.S vaccine versus placebo.

Written as DNA, the CDR3 is TGTGCCAGCATCCCGGGGACTAACTGGGGTGGCGGGGAGCTGTTTTTT. It yields the protein CASIPGTNWGGGELFF. The chain links TRBV21-1 to TRBJ2-2; TRBD2 was called by the table and not checked on the DNA. TRBV21-1 is a known pseudogene. This CDR3 contains 16 residues.